This T cell receptor beta chain was obtained from a study of T cells expressing NK-cell markers. Findings of the study overall: Several of the donors also had these clonotypes leading their CD3+CD56-NKG2C+ fraction.

For TCR beta, cDNA was produced by 5'RACE template switching with UMIs. TCRdb reprocessed the 5' RACE reads and stores each CDR3 protein as one record, lacking DNA. In all, the sample yields roughly 280,000 distinct CDR3 sequences. As to this clonotype: The antigen is unknown.

The sequenced material came from blood T cells: a sorted CD56 or NKG2C T cell subset, CD4+ or CD8+ T cells, or bulk PBMC T cells (not recorded which). The clonotype was recovered from a man younger than 30 in good health.

The chain's CDR3 is CASSREGQGVTEAFF. The chain links TRBV18 to TRBJ1-1; TCRdb designates TRBD1, a call that cannot be tested without DNA. Germline lookup yields CDR1 KGHSH and CDR2 LQKENI. The CDR3 spans 15 residues.